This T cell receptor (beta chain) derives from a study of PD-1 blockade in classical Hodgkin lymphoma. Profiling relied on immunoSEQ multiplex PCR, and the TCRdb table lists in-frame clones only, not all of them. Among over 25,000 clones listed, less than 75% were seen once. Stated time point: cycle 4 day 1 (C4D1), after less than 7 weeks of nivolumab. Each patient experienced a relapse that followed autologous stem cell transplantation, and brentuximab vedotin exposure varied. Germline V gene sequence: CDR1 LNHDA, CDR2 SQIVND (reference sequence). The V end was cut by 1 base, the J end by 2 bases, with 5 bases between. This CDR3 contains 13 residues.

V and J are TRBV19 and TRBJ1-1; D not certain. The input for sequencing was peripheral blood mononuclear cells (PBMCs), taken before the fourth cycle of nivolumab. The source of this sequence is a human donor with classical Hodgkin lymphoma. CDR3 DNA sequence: TGTGCCAGTAGTATAGGGATAAACACTGAAGCTTTCTTT. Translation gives CASSIGINTEAFF.